The T cell receptor (beta chain) described here comes from a study of blood T cell repertoires in COVID-19. Trimming removed 5 bases from V and 4 bases from J; junction bases left unmatched: 12. There are 17 residues in the CDR3. Germline assignment: CDR1 SEHNR and CDR2 FQNEAQ (reference sequence). Participants' reported clinical history set cohort assignment. Participants in the exposed group had met a COVID-19 case in the 2 weeks before joining the study. Original handling: Nucleated cell counts were estimated from reference gene primer amplification. The assay was immunoSEQ multiplex PCR, and TCRdb's table has in-frame clones only and misses some. The DNA gave D and trimming, while V, J and clone size come from that table. The sample has 300,000 to 350,000 clones; about 90% are singletons.

The receptor was isolated from a woman aged 30 to 39 who had been exposed to COVID-19. The chain recombines TRBV7-9 with TRBJ2-2; 8 bases are shared with TRBD1. The sequenced sample was PBMCs or T cells enriched from blood (not recorded which). CDR3 loop: CASSPSAGTGLTGELFF. CDR3 bases: TGTGCCAGCAGCCCGTCGGCCGGGACAGGCCTCACCGGGGAGCTGTTTTTT.